This T cell receptor beta chain was observed in a study of blood T cell repertoires in COVID-19. Study details: Sample material is recorded as cDNA or gDNA derived from T cells, B-cell-depleted T cells, or PBMCs.

Profiling relied on immunoSEQ multiplex PCR, and the TCRdb table lists in-frame clones only, not all of them. The sample consists of about 440,000 clones, about 90% of them appearing once. Germline V gene data show CDR1 as LGHDT and CDR2 as YNNKEL (reference sequence). There are 14 residues in the CDR3. V was shortened by 6 bases and J by 3 bases, with 13 bases between the two germline ends. The sequencing sample was made of PBMCs or T cells enriched from blood (not recorded which). The sequence was obtained from a woman in her late teens or twenties with acute COVID-19. The chain combines TRBV3-1 (or the pseudogene TRBV3-2) with TRBJ2-3; D perhaps matches TRBD1 (6 bases). This CDR3 is CASRPRDKTDTQYF. CDR3 coding DNA: TGTGCCAGCAGACCCCGGGACAAAACAGATACGCAGTATTTT.